This T cell receptor (beta chain) derives from a study of T cell repertoires in cytomegalovirus infection. Study in general: TCR beta signatures that were public indicated CMV infection and matching HLA type.

MiXCR, run by TCRdb on the reads, gives a single entry per CDR3 protein. The table lists 300,000 to 400,000 distinct CDR3 sequences, over 15% of them singletons. Trimming pared 10 bases from V and 3 bases from J, leaving 16 bases between. In germline, CDR1 is SGHVS, CDR2 FQNEAQ. The CDR3 contains 14 residues. The chain is built from TRBV7-8 and TRBJ2-1; D not resolved. Sequencing was carried out using PBMCs. This clonotype was obtained from a human donor in good health (CMV status not recorded). Some clones in this sample may be carry-over from other donors' samples. CDR3 region: CANNPRDRYNEQFF. DNA of the CDR3: TGTGCCAACAACCCTAGGGATCGCTACAATGAGCAGTTCTTC.